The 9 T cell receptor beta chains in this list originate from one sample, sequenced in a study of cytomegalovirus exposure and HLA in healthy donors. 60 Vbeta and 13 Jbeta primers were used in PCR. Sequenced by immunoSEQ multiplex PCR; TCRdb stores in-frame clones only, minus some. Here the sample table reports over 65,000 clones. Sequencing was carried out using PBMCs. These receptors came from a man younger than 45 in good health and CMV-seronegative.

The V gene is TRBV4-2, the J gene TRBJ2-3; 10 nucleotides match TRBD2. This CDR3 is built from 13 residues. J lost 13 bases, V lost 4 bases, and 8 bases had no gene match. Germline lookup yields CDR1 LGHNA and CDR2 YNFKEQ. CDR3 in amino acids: CASSLLAGVVKYF. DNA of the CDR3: TGTGCCAGCAGCCTGCTAGCGGGAGTAGTGAAGTATTTT.

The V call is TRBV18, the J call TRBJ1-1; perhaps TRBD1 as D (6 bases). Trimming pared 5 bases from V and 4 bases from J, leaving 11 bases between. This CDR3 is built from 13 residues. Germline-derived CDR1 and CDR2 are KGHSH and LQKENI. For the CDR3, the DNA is TGTGCCAGCTCATCCTCAGGGGTCACTGAAGCTTTCTTT. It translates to CASSSSGVTEAFF.

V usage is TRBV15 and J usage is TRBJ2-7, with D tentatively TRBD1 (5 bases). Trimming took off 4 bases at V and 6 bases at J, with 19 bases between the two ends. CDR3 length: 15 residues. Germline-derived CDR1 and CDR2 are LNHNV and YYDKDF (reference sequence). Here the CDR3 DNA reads TGTGCCACCAGCATTGGGAAGGGGAATTTCGGCGAGCAGTACTTC. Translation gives CATSIGKGNFGEQYF.

CDR3 sequence (DNA): TGTGCCAGCAGTGGGGGACAGGGGGCATTTGAGACCCAGTACTTC. It specifies CASSGGQGAFETQYF. V is TRBV27 and J is TRBJ2-5, with 12 bases that match TRBD1. Germline V gene lookup returns CDR1 MNHEY and CDR2 SMNVEV (reference sequence). This CDR3 spans 15 amino acids. V shed 5 bases and J 5 bases; nucleotides not matched to a gene: 6.

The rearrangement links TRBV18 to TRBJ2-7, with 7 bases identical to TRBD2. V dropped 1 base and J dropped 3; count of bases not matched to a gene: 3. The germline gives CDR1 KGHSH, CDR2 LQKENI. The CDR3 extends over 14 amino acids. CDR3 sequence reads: CASSPQRGRYEQYF. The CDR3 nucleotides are TGTGCCAGCTCACCACAGCGGGGCCGCTACGAGCAGTACTTC.

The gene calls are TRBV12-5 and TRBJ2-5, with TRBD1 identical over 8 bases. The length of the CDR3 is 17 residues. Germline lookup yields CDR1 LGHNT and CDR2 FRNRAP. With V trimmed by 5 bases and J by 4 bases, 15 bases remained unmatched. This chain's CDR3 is CASGPGTGRPLAETQYF. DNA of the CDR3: TGTGCTAGTGGTCCCGGGACAGGCCGGCCCTTGGCAGAGACCCAGTACTTC.

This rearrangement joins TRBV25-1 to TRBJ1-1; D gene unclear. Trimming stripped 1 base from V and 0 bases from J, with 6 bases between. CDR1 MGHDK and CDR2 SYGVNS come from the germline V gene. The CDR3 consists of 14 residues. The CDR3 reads CASSELGLNTEAFF. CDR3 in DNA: TGTGCCAGCAGTGAATTGGGCCTGAACACTGAAGCTTTCTTT.

This CDR3 is CAIPRTDLAKNIQYF. The DNA of the CDR3 is TGTGCCATACCTCGGACAGACCTAGCCAAAAACATTCAGTACTTC. The chain recombines TRBV27 with TRBJ2-4, with D tentatively TRBD1 (6 bases). The germline gives CDR1 MNHEY, CDR2 SMNVEV (reference sequence). This CDR3 is 15 amino acids long. V lost 10 bases and J 0 bases, leaving 16 bases between the germline ends.

In DNA, the CDR3 is TGTGCCAGCAGTGTGGGCGTGCTCTACGAGCAGTACTTC. It codes for CASSVGVLYEQYF. V gene TRBV2 combines with J gene TRBJ2-7, with no clear D. There are 13 residues in the CDR3. CDR1 and CDR2 from the germline V gene are SNHLY and FYNNEI. With 4 bases removed from V and 3 bases from J, the gap between germline ends came to 10 bases. Using reference TRBV2 and TRBJ2-7 for the parts outside the CDR3, the full variable domain is EPEVTQTPSHQVTQMGQEVILRCVPISNHLYFYWYRQILGQKVEFLVSFYNNEISEKSEIFDDQFSVERPDGSNFTLKIRSTKLEDSAMYFCASSVGVLYEQYFGPGTRLTVT.